Listed below are T cell receptor beta chains from one sample, sequenced in a study of long-term antiretroviral therapy in people with HIV. Clones were sequenced by immunoSEQ multiplex PCR, and TCRdb holds only the in-frame ones, with some missing. Altogether approximately 24,000 clones are present, roughly 80% being singletons, with the ten largest covering around 4%. The sample was unsorted PBMCs, taken about 6.1 years after starting antiretroviral therapy. These receptors originate from a man younger than 45 with HIV. Each CDR3 is given with its conserved first and last residue. A D gene is named only where the DNA matches it firmly. The listing skips clone size in some rows; elsewhere it reads once, few, many or a size class.

TRBJ2-1 . TRBV19 few TGTGCCAGTACCCTCGGATCGTCCTACAATGAGCAGTTCTTC CASTLGSSYNEQFF
TRBJ2-1 . TRBV7-3 . TGTGCCAGCAGCTACACCTCAGGGATTCCCTACAATGAGCAGTTCTTC CASSYTSGIPYNEQFF
TRBJ2-1 . TRBV18 . TGTGCCAGCTCACCATCGGGGCAGGGATACAATGAGCAGTTCTTC CASSPSGQGYNEQFF
TRBJ1-2 TRBD1 TRBV11-2 . TGTGCCAGCAGCTACCCGGGACAGGGTAGTGATGGCTACACCTTC CASSYPGQGSDGYTF
TRBJ1-1 . TRBV5-5 . TGTGCCAGCCGGGGTGGGGAGCCTGAAGCTTTCTTT CASRGGEPEAFF
TRBJ1-1 TRBD1 TRBV9 . TGTGCCAGCAGCGCCCCCGAAGGGGGGACAGGGAGGACTGAAGCTTTCTTT CASSAPEGGTGRTEAFF
TRBJ1-5 . TRBV7-6 once TGTGCCAGCAGCTCCACAAATCAGCCCCAGCATTTT CASSSTNQPQHF
TRBJ1-2 . TRBV30 . TGTGCCTGGAGGAGCTATGGCTACACCTTC CAWRSYGYTF
TRBJ1-1 . TRBV2 . TGTGCCAGCAGTGAAAGGACAGCAAAACACGAAGCTTTCTTT CASSERTAKHEAFF
TRBJ1-1 TRBD1 TRBV5-1 once TGCGCCAGCAGCCCGGCTGGGACAGGGGGCCCGGAAGCTTTCTTT CASSPAGTGGPEAFF
TRBJ2-5 . TRBV9 . TGTGCCAGCAGCGTCGGGACCCTCCAAGAGACCCAGTACTTC CASSVGTLQETQYF
TRBJ2-5 . TRBV6-1 . TGTGCCAGCAGTGGAGGACTAGGGGGGGTTAACCAGTACTTC CASSGGLGGVNQYF
TRBJ2-7 TRBD1 TRBV19 . TGTGCCAGTAGCTTCGGACAGGGGGCCGCCTACGAGCAGTACTTC CASSFGQGAAYEQYF
TRBJ1-3 . TRBV30 once TGTGCCTGGAACAGAGACAGTTTCGGAAACACCATATATTTT CAWNRDSFGNTIYF
TRBJ1-4 TRBD1 TRBV5-1 . TGCGCCAGCAGCTTGGAGGGGGCCCTTAATGAAAAACTGTTTTTT CASSLEGALNEKLFF
TRBJ1-1 . TRBV27 . TGTGCCAGCAGTTCTCCGAGCATGAACACTGAAGCTTTCTTT CASSSPSMNTEAFF
TRBJ1-5 . TRBV28 . TGTGCCAGCGGGGGCAATCAGCCCCAGCATTTT CASGGNQPQHF
TRBJ2-1 TRBD1 TRBV7-9 once TGTGCCAGCAGCCATTCAACAGGGGGCTATTACAATGAGCAGTTCTTC CASSHSTGGYYNEQFF
TRBJ1-4 TRBD1 TRBV6-1 . TGTGCCAGCAGTGAAGATGCAGGGGGCGCGGAAAAACTGTTTTTT CASSEDAGGAEKLFF
TRBJ1-4 TRBD1 TRBV4-2 . TGTGCCAGCAGCCAAGATCCGGGCAGGGGGGAAAAACTGTTTTTT CASSQDPGRGEKLFF
TRBJ1-1 . TRBV25-1 . TGTGCCAGCAGCCGGGGGACTGAAGCTTTCTTT CASSRGTEAFF
TRBJ2-3 . TRBV11-2 . TGTGCCAGCACACATTACGGGACGGGCGGGGAAGATACGCAGTATTTT CASTHYGTGGEDTQYF
TRBJ2-5 . TRBV15 . TGTGCCACCAGCAGAAAACAGCCACGGAACCAAGAGACCCAGTACTTC CATSRKQPRNQETQYF
TRBJ1-2 . TRBV4-3 few TGCGCCAGCAGCCATGGTCAGGGAGCTGGCTACACCTTC CASSHGQGAGYTF
TRBJ2-7 . TRBV7-2 . TGTGCCAGCAGCTTTGACGGGGAATTTTACGAGCAGTACTTC CASSFDGEFYEQYF
TRBJ2-1 . TRBV7-2 . TGTGCCAGCAGCCCAGGAGCTCACAATGAGCAGTTCTTC CASSPGAHNEQFF
TRBJ1-2 TRBD1 TRBV28 . TGTGCCAGCAGCCTAGGACAGGGAGGTTGGGGCTACACCTTC CASSLGQGGWGYTF
TRBJ2-2 . TRBV5-4 . TGTGCCAGCAGCCCGGGCATCGGTGAGACCCTGTCCGGGGAGCTGTTTTTT CASSPGIGETLSGELFF
TRBJ2-7 TRBD2 TRBV29-1 . TGCAGCGTAGAGCGGGAATCCGAGCAGTACTTC CSVERESEQYF
TRBJ1-2 TRBD1 TRBV4-3 . TGCGCCAGCAGCCCTCGACAGGGAGCCAGGTATGGCTACACCTTC CASSPRQGARYGYTF
TRBJ2-7 TRBD2 TRBV7-9 . TGTGCCAGCAGCTTAGCGGAGAGCGGGAGCTCCTACGAGCAGTACTTC CASSLAESGSSYEQYF